The 20 T cell receptor beta chains listed next were all sequenced from one sample in a study of shared clonotypes between healthy human individuals. TCRdb keeps only in-frame clones here, not all; method: immunoSEQ multiplex PCR. Of nearly 1,000,000 clones in the sample, approximately 80% were seen once. Source material: memory CD4+ T cells sorted from blood. Subset: CD45RA-negative fraction. The receptors stem from a man aged 18 to 29 in good health.

CDR3 bases: TGTGCCAGCAGCTCCCGACTAGCGGGGGCCGCAGATACGCAGTATTTT. This gives the protein CASSSRLAGAADTQYF. This sequence joins TRBV7-9 and TRBJ2-3; 12 bases match TRBD2. The CDR3 has 16 amino acids. Germline values: CDR1 SEHNR, CDR2 FQNEAQ (reference sequence). V lost 4 bases and J lost 4; bases outside the gene matches: 6.

J is TRBJ1-4 and V is TRBV7-2, with 7 bases that match TRBD1. There are 15 residues in the CDR3. The germline gives CDR1 SGHTA, CDR2 FQGNSA. V was pared by 3 bases and J by 3 bases, with 4 bases of the junction left unmatched. The CDR3 bases are TGTGCCAGCAGCTTTACCGGGACAGCTAATGAAAAACTGTTTTTT. Its protein product is CASSFTGTANEKLFF.

The table lists this clone with a count of one. This chain connects TRBV6-4 to TRBJ2-1, with 7 positions matching TRBD2. The CDR3 covers 13 residues. J lost 8 bases, V lost 5 bases, and 6 bases had no gene match. CDR1 is MRHNA and CDR2 is SNTAGT in the germline V gene. CDR3 DNA sequence: TGTGCCAGCAGTCGAACGGGGGGTTATGAGCAGTTCTTC. This sequence encodes CASSRTGGYEQFF.

J is TRBJ2-7 and V is TRBV9, with 11 nucleotides matching TRBD1. J lost 1 base, V lost 2 bases, and 5 bases had no gene match. Germline CDR1 is SGDLS and CDR2 is YYNGEE. The CDR3 has 16 residues. The CDR3 reads CASSVRRDRGSYEQYF. As DNA, the CDR3 is TGTGCCAGCAGCGTTCGCCGGGACAGGGGGTCCTACGAGCAGTACTTC.

This chain uses TRBV11-2 with TRBJ2-5; 8 nucleotides line up with TRBD1. V was pared by 1 base and J by 1 base, with 2 bases of the junction left unmatched. The CDR3 extends over 15 amino acids. Germline values: CDR1 SGHAT, CDR2 FQNNGV. The CDR3 coding sequence is TGTGCCAGCAGCTTAGGGACAGGGATCCAAGAGACCCAGTACTTC. Its translation is CASSLGTGIQETQYF.

This clone has a handful of counts. DNA of the CDR3: TGTGCCAGCTCACCACCCCAGCAGTCCTACGAGCAGTACTTC. Translation gives CASSPPQQSYEQYF. This chain connects TRBV18 to TRBJ2-7, with unresolved D. V was shortened by 0 bases and J by 1 base, with 7 bases between the two germline ends. The CDR3 is made up of 14 amino acids. Per germline, CDR1 KGHSH and CDR2 LQKENI.

The rearrangement joins TRBV19 to TRBJ2-5; 9 bases line up with TRBD2. The CDR3 is 15 residues long. CDR1 is LNHDA and CDR2 is SQIVND in the germline V gene (reference sequence). With V trimmed by 4 bases and J by 5 bases, 8 bases remained unmatched. This CDR3 reads CASSRSSGVWETQYF. Written as DNA, the CDR3 is TGTGCCAGTAGTAGGTCTAGCGGGGTTTGGGAGACCCAGTACTTC.

This clone was recorded a few times. This chain links TRBV12-2 with TRBJ1-1; the listed D gene, TRBD1, was not tested against the DNA. TRBV12-2 is classified as a pseudogene. This CDR3 contains 16 residues. The CDR3 reads CASRSIAGWMNTEAFF. The DNA of the CDR3 is TGTGCAAGTCGCTCGATAGCAGGGTGGATGAACACTGAAGCTTTCTTT.

This clone was seen only a few times. The chain links TRBV11-2 to TRBJ1-1, with D possibly matching TRBD1 (5 bases). Trimming took off 5 bases at V and 1 base at J, with 14 bases between the two ends. This CDR3 is 15 amino acids long. The germline CDR1 and CDR2 sequences are SGHAT and FQNNGV. The CDR3 here is CASSPPGGSNTEAFF. The CDR3 nucleotides read TGTGCCAGCAGCCCCCCCGGGGGGTCGAACACTGAAGCTTTCTTT.

The chain uses TRBV4-2 and TRBJ1-2; the D is unclear. The CDR3 spans 15 residues. Germline V gene lookup returns CDR1 LGHNA and CDR2 YNFKEQ. V lost 6 bases and J lost 1, with 15 bases in between. The CDR3 protein is CASRSIREINYGYTF. The CDR3 DNA follows: TGTGCCAGCAGGTCGATTCGGGAGATTAACTATGGCTACACCTTC.

The chain couples TRBV27 to TRBJ2-5, with 9 bases identical to TRBD1. The CDR3 covers 16 residues. With V trimmed by 2 bases and J by 1 base, 5 bases remained unmatched. Germline V gives CDR1 MNHEY, CDR2 SMNVEV (reference sequence). The CDR3 here is CASSLRWTGVQETQYF. In DNA form, the CDR3 reads TGTGCCAGCAGTTTACGGTGGACAGGGGTCCAAGAGACCCAGTACTTC.

The table lists this clone with a count of one. The chain has TRBV4-3 and TRBJ2-5; D not resolved. CDR1 and CDR2 from the germline V gene are LGHNA and YSLEER. This CDR3 is 14 amino acids long. V lost 0 bases, J lost 7 bases, and 12 bases lay in between. The CDR3 loop is CASSQDLNVGTQYF. The DNA of the CDR3 is TGCGCCAGCAGCCAAGATTTAAACGTAGGGACCCAGTACTTC.

The CDR3 here is CASSYGGGEQYF. The CDR3 DNA reads TGTGCCAGCAGTTACGGGGGGGGCGAGCAGTACTTC. The chain recombines TRBV6-5 with TRBJ2-7; 7 bases are a match to TRBD2. The CDR3 loop spans 12 amino acids. V gave up 2 bases and J gave up 6 bases; unmatched junction bases: 1. The germline CDR1 and CDR2 sequences are MNHEY and SVGAGI.

This clone occurred a few times. The chain combines TRBV30 with TRBJ1-3; D is uncertain. Trimming cost V 1 base and J 5 bases, with 12 bases left between them. The germline V gene has CDR1 GTSNPN and CDR2 SVGIG (reference sequence). This CDR3 region has 14 residues. The CDR3 nucleotides read TGTGCCTGGAGTGCCAAGTCAGATCGAAACACCATATATTTT. This encodes CAWSAKSDRNTIYF. Using reference TRBV30 and TRBJ1-3 for the parts outside the CDR3, the full variable domain is SQTIHQWPATLVQPVGSPLSLECTVEGTSNPNLYWYRQAAGRGLQLLFYSVGIGQISSEVPQNLSASRPQDRQFILSSKKLLLSDSGFYLCAWSAKSDRNTIYFGEGSWLTVV.

Turning to this clone: The identical CDR3 is also encoded by other nucleotide sequences in the sample. The chain has TRBV7-2 and TRBJ2-7; 11 positions agree with TRBD2. V trimming: 4 bases; J trimming: 3 bases; junction bases outside the gene matches: 5. The CDR3 is 15 residues long. Germline assignment: CDR1 SGHTA and CDR2 FQGNSA. The CDR3 coding sequence is TGTGCCAGCAGCTCAGCCGGGACTAGCGGCTACGAGCAGTACTTC. It codes for CASSSAGTSGYEQYF.

The genes are TRBV18 and TRBJ1-6; D is possibly TRBD1 (5 bases). The germline V and J ends were trimmed by 3 bases and 7 bases, with 10 bases remaining between them. Per the germline V gene, CDR1 is KGHSH and CDR2 is LQKENI. This CDR3 has 14 amino acids. CDR3 amino acids: CASSPGTANSPLHF. The CDR3 bases are TGTGCCAGCTCACCCGGGACGGCAAATTCACCCCTCCACTTT.

The rearrangement uses TRBV10-1 and TRBJ1-4; tentative D call: TRBD1 (5 bases). Between the trimmed V and J ends, which lost 6 bases and 8 bases, there was a span of 13 bases. Germline V CDR1 and CDR2: WNHNN, SYGVQD (reference sequence). The CDR3 is 13 residues long. CDR3 DNA sequence: TGCGCCAGCAGCAACCAGGGTAACGAAAAACTGTTTTTT. Protein product: CASSNQGNEKLFF.

CDR3 nucleotide sequence: TGTGCCAGCAGCTTAGCGGAAGGAGGCTACAATGAGCAGTTCTTC. It encodes CASSLAEGGYNEQFF. The chain combines TRBV7-8 with TRBJ2-1, with D perhaps TRBD2 (5 bases). Germline CDR1 and CDR2: SGHVS and FQNEAQ. The germline V and J ends were trimmed by 0 bases and 3 bases, with 9 bases remaining between them. This CDR3 has 15 residues.

V usage is TRBV7-9 and J usage is TRBJ2-2, with TRBD1 identical over 9 bases. Germline loops: CDR1 SEHNR, CDR2 FQNEAQ (reference sequence). This CDR3 has 15 residues. V was clipped by 5 bases and J by 4 bases; unmatched bases: 5. The CDR3 nucleotides are TGTGCCAGCAGCCCAAAGACAGGGGGCACCGGGGAGCTGTTTTTT. Encoded protein: CASSPKTGGTGELFF.

This sequence joins TRBV7-2 and TRBJ1-2; TRBD1 might be the D (5 bases). V was trimmed by 1 base and J by 4 bases, leaving 13 bases between them. The length of the CDR3 is 15 residues. In germline, CDR1 is SGHTA, CDR2 FQGNSA. The DNA for the CDR3 is TGTGCCAGCAGCTTAGAATCAGGGACCGTCTATGGCTACACCTTC. Its protein is CASSLESGTVYGYTF.